A single sample is the source of the 2 T cell receptor beta chains below, sequenced in a study of blood T cells in healthy people across ages. The use of a sample-barcoded 5' primer and a J-beta primer mix characterized a second PCR of 7 to 11 cycles. TCRdb called the 5' RACE reads again in MiXCR, with one record for every CDR3 protein. Of some 1.5 million distinct CDR3 sequences listed, 28% were seen once; the top ten hold 7.7%. The sequenced sample was blood. All receptors come from a woman aged 25 to 45 in good health.

A remark on this clonotype: A much larger clone differs from this one at a single base, so this may be a read error. The chain has TRBV7-2 and TRBJ2-5; the match to TRBD1 covers 9 bases. Germline V lookup: CDR1 SGHTA, CDR2 FQGNSA. The V and J ends lost 5 bases and 11 bases, in that order; junction bases with no gene match: 15. The CDR3 is made up of 15 amino acids. CDR3 in amino acids: CASSPTGQGYNEQYF. CDR3 coding DNA: TGTGCCAGCAGCCCCACGGGACAGGGTTACAATGAGCAGTACTTC. The whole variable domain, filled in from reference TRBV7-2 and TRBJ2-5, reads GAGVSQSPSNKVTEKGKDVELRCDPISGHTALYWYRQSLGQGLEFLIYFQGNSAPDKSGLPSDRFSAERTGGSVSTLTIQRTQQEDSAVYLCASSPTGQGYNEQYFGPGTRLLVL.

The CDR3 nucleotides read TGTGCCAGCGGGACAGGGGAAGTCAATCAGCCCCAGCATTTT. This encodes CASGTGEVNQPQHF. The J gene is TRBJ1-5, the V gene TRBV18; 10 bases match TRBD1. CDR1 is KGHSH and CDR2 is LQKENI in the germline V gene. The trim removed 8 bases at V and 3 bases at J, leaving 4 bases unmatched. This CDR3 has 14 amino acids.